The 8 T cell receptor beta chains below all came from one sample that was sequenced in a study of blood T cells in healthy people across ages (dated by TCRdb to the mid-2010s). Libraries came from 5' RACE. Sequencing was carried out with an Illumina HiSeq 2500. A second 7 to 11 cycle PCR used a sample-barcoded 5' primer and a J-beta primer mix. The raw public reads went through TCRdb reprocessing: fastp at Q25, MiXCR clone calling, in-frame beta chains kept. CDR3 protein duplicates are merged, each entry listing the most common genes and DNA. This sample has approximately 800,000 distinct CDR3 sequences in its table, and around 45% of those were observed once. Less than 20% of the sample comes from the top ten. The sequenced sample consisted of blood. All receptors derive from a man at least 80 years old in good health.

The V gene is TRBV7-6, the J gene TRBJ2-2; 8 bases agree with TRBD2. Trimming cost V 0 bases and J 6 bases; bases outside gene matches: 12. Germline loops: CDR1 SGHVS, CDR2 FNYEAQ. The CDR3 is 18 amino acids. The CDR3 reads CASSLAHGGRRMSGELFF. The CDR3 DNA is TGTGCCAGCAGCTTAGCTCACGGCGGGAGGAGGATGTCCGGGGAGCTGTTTTTT.

This clonotype was detected ten times or more. The chain combines TRBV7-2 with TRBJ2-3; TRBD2 might be the D (5 bases). The CDR3 covers 13 residues. Germline values: CDR1 SGHTA, CDR2 FQGNSA. Trimming took off 1 base at V and 6 bases at J, with 8 bases between the two ends. The CDR3: CASSLVGGDTQYF. The CDR3 nucleotides are TGTGCCAGCAGCTTAGTCGGCGGGGATACGCAGTATTTT. The full variable domain, its missing parts supplied by reference TRBV7-2 and TRBJ2-3, is GAGVSQSPSNKVTEKGKDVELRCDPISGHTALYWYRQSLGQGLEFLIYFQGNSAPDKSGLPSDRFSAERTGGSVSTLTIQRTQQEDSAVYLCASSLVGGDTQYFGPGTRLTVL.

This chain joins TRBV5-1 and TRBJ2-1, with D tentatively TRBD1 (5 bases). The germline V gene has CDR1 SGHRS and CDR2 YFSETQ. This CDR3 region has 13 residues. V lost 0 bases to trimming and J lost 12 bases, with 13 bases between them. CDR3 residues: CASSLDDSRTQFF. CDR3 DNA: TGCGCCAGCAGCTTGGACGACAGCAGGACGCAGTTCTTC.

This clonotype appeared a few times. The chain couples TRBV29-1 to TRBJ2-7; 8 bases match TRBD1. Germline V lookup: CDR1 SQVTM, CDR2 ANQGSEA. The CDR3 sequence is 12 residues long. V lost 7 bases and J lost 6; bases outside the gene matches: 8. The CDR3 reads CSGRTGTAEQYF. The CDR3 DNA follows: TGCAGCGGTAGGACAGGGACCGCCGAGCAGTACTTC.

This chain links TRBV7-9 with TRBJ2-5; D is perhaps TRBD2 (5 bases). From germline, CDR1 is SEHNR and CDR2 FQNEAQ (reference sequence). V was trimmed by 5 bases and J by 3 bases, leaving 16 bases between them. The CDR3 is 15 residues long. This CDR3 reads CASSPPGKAEETQYF. In nucleotides, the CDR3 is TGTGCCAGCAGCCCGCCCGGGAAAGCCGAAGAGACCCAGTACTTC.

CDR3 sequence: CASSESLGSLIGNEQYF. Here the CDR3 DNA reads TGCGCCAGCAGTGAGTCTCTCGGGAGTCTAATTGGTAATGAGCAGTACTTC. The chain couples TRBV10-2 to TRBJ2-7; D possibly corresponds to TRBD2 (6 bases). Between the trimmed V and J ends, which lost 0 bases and 7 bases, there was a span of 22 bases. This CDR3 is 17 amino acids long. Germline assignment: CDR1 WSHSY and CDR2 SAAADI.

V and J are TRBV10-2 and TRBJ2-4, with 10 bases fitting TRBD1. The DNA end favors TRBJ2-7, so the J call may be wrong. Germline CDR1 WSHSY, CDR2 SAAADI. The CDR3 has 16 residues. CDR3 loop: CASSERIRDRGNEQYF. The CDR3 region has the DNA TGCGCCAGCAGTGAGAGAATTCGGGACAGGGGCAACGAGCAGTACTTC.

In this sample, this clonotype turned up many times. The chain recombines TRBV12-3 or TRBV12-4 with TRBJ2-1; 7 bases agree with TRBD1. The CDR3 runs to 12 residues. V dropped 3 bases and J dropped 8; count of bases not matched to a gene: 1. CDR3 loop: CASSFTGDEQFF. Here the CDR3 DNA reads TGTGCCAGCAGTTTCACAGGGGATGAGCAGTTCTTC.